This T cell receptor beta chain was identified in a study of blood T cells in healthy people across ages. CDR1 and CDR2 from the germline V gene are SGHRS and YFSETQ. The CDR3 length is 15 residues. V lost 4 bases and J lost 4, with 16 bases in between. For the second PCR, which ran for roughly 6 to 12 cycles, a sample-barcoded 5' primer and a J-beta primer mix were used. TCRdb redid the calling of the 5' RACE reads with MiXCR, one entry per CDR3 protein. The sample has about 2 million distinct CDR3 sequences; around half are singletons. The authors drew approximately 10 milliliters of peripheral blood from each donor. Per-sample PBMC isolation yielded at least 6.5 million cells.

This chain uses TRBV5-1 with TRBJ2-3, with D unresolved. The TCR was taken from a middle-aged woman in good health. Sequenced material: blood. The DNA for the CDR3 is TGCGCCAGCAGCCCCGGCAGCTTCGCCTCAGATACGCAGTATTTT. Encoded protein: CASSPGSFASDTQYF.